Given below is one T cell receptor beta chain in context. No antigen is known for it. Germline loops: CDR1 SGHTA, CDR2 FQGTGA. The CDR3 is 18 residues long. J lost 5 bases, V lost 5 bases, and 12 bases had no gene match. The table came from immunoSEQ multiplex PCR; TCRdb's copy has only in-frame clones and leaves some out. This sample yields roughly 100,000 clones, of which 85% to 90% are seen a single time; around 4.3% belongs to the top ten. During the collection period, no donor immune events like infections were recorded. This sample was taken from a study of identifying expanded T cells in peripheral blood. Study-wide findings and caveats: Across healthy donors, higher total template counts meant significantly greater roughly 2-week count variance. Differentially abundant clones: 0.95 to 1.5 between replicates, around 16 at approximately 13 days, around 19 at four.

V usage is TRBV7-3 and J usage is TRBJ2-3, with TRBD2 matching over 14 bases. The source is a person between 18 and 75 years old in good health. The source material was blood. The CDR3 nucleotides are TGTGCCAGCAGCCGCACCGGGACTAGCGGGGGCCGAGGAGATACGCAGTATTTT. Its protein is CASSRTGTSGGRGDTQYF. Variable domain in full (rest from reference TRBV7-3 and TRBJ2-3): GAGVSQTPSNKVTEKGKYVELRCDPISGHTALYWYRQSLGQGPEFLIYFQGTGAADDSGLPNDRFFAVRPEGSVSTLKIQRTERGDSAVYLCASSRTGTSGGRGDTQYFGPGTRLTVL.